This T cell receptor (beta chain) was obtained from a study of regulatory dendritic cells for organ transplantation. The study's findings and limits: Mature dendritic cells appeared to drive more memory CD8+ clonal expansion than regulatory ones. Of resting T cell subsets, memory CD8+ had the most alloreactive clonotypes.

This clone was detected only once. As yet, its antigen is unknown. Germline CDR1 and CDR2: MDHEN and SYDVKM. J gave up 8 bases and V 2 bases, and 5 bases lay outside the gene matches. The CDR3 spans 13 residues. Some clones are missing from TCRdb's copy, which holds only in-frame ones; the method was immunoSEQ multiplex PCR. This table has fewer than 40,000 clones, approximately 91% appearing once. The sample consisted of naive CD4+ T cells from blood. The subset is: CD45RA+ naive T cells. The chain links TRBV28 to TRBJ1-2; TRBD1 aligns across 7 bases. The receptor was isolated from a human donor in good health. The CDR3: CASSLIGGGGYTF. In DNA, the CDR3 is TGTGCCAGCAGTTTAATAGGGGGCGGCGGCTACACCTTC.